A single sample is the source of the 20 T cell receptor beta chains below, sequenced in a study of technical replicates of blood from several donors. Assay used: immunoSEQ multiplex PCR; TCRdb lists only in-frame clones, some missing. The table has 80,000 or so clones, around 94% seen once. Sequencing was done on a sample of T cells isolated from PBMCs. These receptors all come from a human donor in good health.

This chain joins TRBV19 and TRBJ1-4; TRBD1 is a possible D gene (6 bases). With 6 bases removed from V and 4 bases from J, the gap between germline ends came to 9 bases. CDR1 is LNHDA and CDR2 is SQIVND in the germline V gene (reference sequence). The CDR3 loop spans 13 amino acids. The CDR3 loop reads CASSGQFNEKLFF. The DNA of the CDR3 is TGTGCCAGTAGCGGACAGTTTAATGAAAAACTGTTTTTT. The variable domain in full, completed from reference TRBV19 and TRBJ1-4, reads DGGITQSPKYLFRKEGQNVTLSCEQNLNHDAMYWYRQDPGQGLRLIYYSQIVNDFQKGDIAEGYSVSREKKESFPLTVTSAQKNPTAFYLCASSGQFNEKLFFGSGTQLSVL.

The CDR3 spells CASSVSGRSYNEQFF. CDR3 coding DNA: TGTGCCAGCAGCGTAAGCGGGAGATCCTACAATGAGCAGTTCTTC. The chain employs TRBV9 and TRBJ2-1; 8 nucleotides line up with TRBD2. The CDR3 contains 15 residues. J was trimmed by 1 base and V by 1 base; bases with no gene match: 1. The germline V gene has CDR1 SGDLS and CDR2 YYNGEE.

This rearrangement joins TRBV7-9 to TRBJ2-3; 7 nucleotides agree with TRBD1. After removal of 5 bases from V and 2 bases from J, the junction contained 7 bases not matched to a gene. This CDR3 comprises 15 residues. Germline assignment: CDR1 SEHNR and CDR2 FQNEAQ (reference sequence). Written as DNA, the CDR3 is TGTGCCAGCAGCCCCGGGACAGATCTCACAGATACGCAGTATTTT. Its translation is CASSPGTDLTDTQYF.

The rearrangement links TRBV29-1 to TRBJ2-3; maybe TRBD2 (6 bases). The CDR3 length is 14 residues. In germline, CDR1 is SQVTM, CDR2 ANQGSEA. The V end was cut by 3 bases, the J end by 0 bases, with 10 bases between. In DNA form, the CDR3 reads TGCAGCGTTGATCCTAGCGATAGCACAGATACGCAGTATTTT. This sequence encodes CSVDPSDSTDTQYF.

This sequence joins TRBV9 and TRBJ2-5; D may be TRBD1 (5 bases). The CDR3 totals 14 residues. In germline, CDR1 is SGDLS, CDR2 YYNGEE. With 0 bases removed from V and 1 base from J, the gap between germline ends came to 7 bases. DNA of the CDR3: TGTGCCAGCAGCGTAGGACAGAGCCAAGAGACCCAGTACTTC. The encoded protein is CASSVGQSQETQYF.

This chain links TRBV4-3 with TRBJ2-3, with D maybe TRBD1 (7 bases). Trimming took off 0 bases at V and 6 bases at J, with 16 bases between the two ends. The CDR3 loop spans 16 amino acids. Germline CDR1 and CDR2: LGHNA and YSLEER. CDR3 nucleotides: TGCGCCAGCAGCCAAGATCGGGCAGGGGGGTCGGATACGCAGTATTTT. Its protein product is CASSQDRAGGSDTQYF.

The chain has TRBV6-5 and TRBJ1-1; tentative D call: TRBD1 (6 bases). The length of the CDR3 is 14 residues. Germline V CDR1 and CDR2: MNHEY, SVGAGI. V gave up 2 bases and J gave up 3 bases, with 10 bases separating them. The CDR3: CASSYAAGDTEAFF. Here the CDR3 DNA reads TGTGCCAGCAGTTACGCGGCAGGGGACACTGAAGCTTTCTTT.

This chain links TRBV19 with TRBJ1-2; D unresolved. Trimming removed 5 bases from V and 5 bases from J, with 18 bases in between. This CDR3 has 15 residues. CDR1 is LNHDA, CDR2 SQIVND, per germline (reference sequence). The CDR3 protein is CASSPSALAGYGYTF. CDR3 coding DNA: TGTGCCAGTAGTCCTTCGGCATTGGCGGGGTATGGCTACACCTTC.

This sequence joins TRBV6-1 and TRBJ1-5, with D perhaps TRBD1 (5 bases). The CDR3 is made up of 15 amino acids. The germline V gene encodes CDR1 MNHNS and CDR2 SASEGT. The V end was cut by 6 bases, the J end by 2 bases, with 14 bases between. CDR3 in DNA: TGTGCCAGCAGCCCCCCTCTAGGGGGCAATCAGCCCCAGCATTTT. Translated: CASSPPLGGNQPQHF.

The chain uses TRBV5-6 and TRBJ1-2, with 9 bases that match TRBD1. V lost 4 bases to trimming and J lost 4 bases; unmatched junction nucleotides: 5. Germline V gives CDR1 SGHDT, CDR2 YYEEEE. The CDR3 sequence is 14 residues long. The CDR3 DNA is TGTGCCAGCAGCCCCGGGACAGGGCCCTATGGCTACACCTTC. Protein product: CASSPGTGPYGYTF.

The chain combines TRBV4-1 with TRBJ2-7; 9 bases fit TRBD1. This CDR3 has 19 residues. The germline CDR1 and CDR2 sequences are MGHRA and YSYEKL. The V and J ends lost 1 base and 1 base, in that order; junction bases with no gene match: 14. In DNA, the CDR3 is TGCGCCAGCAGCCAAGGACCATTGGACAGGGGATTTTTTTCCTACGAGCAGTACTTC. Protein: CASSQGPLDRGFFSYEQYF.

This clone has a single count. CDR3 amino acids: CATKKGGQGTYNEQFF. The DNA of the CDR3 is TGTGCCACCAAGAAGGGAGGACAGGGGACCTACAATGAGCAGTTCTTC. The chain couples TRBV27 to TRBJ2-1; TRBD1 matches 9 bases. Germline CDR1 MNHEY, CDR2 SMNVEV (reference sequence). CDR3 length: 16 residues. Trimming took 10 bases from V and 2 from J; bases not matched to a gene: 12.

This chain connects TRBV9 to TRBJ2-1; possibly TRBD2 for D (6 bases). Germline CDR1 reads SGDLS; CDR2 reads YYNGEE. V was trimmed by 4 bases and J by 3 bases, leaving 17 bases between them. This CDR3 region has 16 residues. The CDR3 loop reads CASSSLGGNRYNEQFF. The CDR3 DNA reads as TGTGCCAGCAGCTCCCTCGGGGGAAATCGCTACAATGAGCAGTTCTTC.

Concerning this clone itself: The junction departs from the called germline gene at one end, perhaps through a read error. The chain has TRBV28 and TRBJ1-1; TRBD1 is a possible D gene (5 bases). The germline V gene has CDR1 MDHEN and CDR2 SYDVKM. This CDR3 spans 11 amino acids. CDR3 loop: CASRRTGDGYF. CDR3 coding DNA: TGTGCCAGCCGAAGAACGGGGGACGGCTACTTT. The whole variable domain, remainder taken from reference TRBV28 and TRBJ1-1, is DVKVTQSSRYLVKRTGEKVFLECVQDMDHENMFWYRQDPGLGLRLIYFSYDVKMKEKGDIPEGYSVSREKKERFSLILESASTNQTSMYLCASRRTGDGYFGQGTRLTVV.

This clone was counted a single time. The gene calls are TRBV30 and TRBJ2-5; a weak D match, TRBD2 (5 bases). Deletions cut 6 bases from V and 7 bases from J, with 12 bases between. Germline lookup yields CDR1 GTSNPN and CDR2 SVGIG (reference sequence). The CDR3 length is 11 residues. The CDR3 DNA sequence: TGTGCCTGTGAGGGCGAGTGGACCCAGTACTTC. Protein product: CACEGEWTQYF.

The chain has TRBV6-6 and TRBJ2-3; D is uncertain. This CDR3 region has 10 residues. V lost 7 bases, J lost 6 bases, and 5 bases lay in between. Germline CDR1 and CDR2: MNHNY and SVGAGI (reference sequence). Here the CDR3 reads CASIGDTQYF. The CDR3 region has the DNA TGTGCCAGCATCGGGGATACGCAGTATTTT.

Turning to this clone: At one end the junction does not follow the germline gene, possibly because of a read error. The V call is TRBV2, the J call TRBJ1-1, with D perhaps TRBD1 (5 bases). There are 13 residues in the CDR3. Germline CDR1 SNHLY, CDR2 FYNNEI. CDR3 DNA sequence: TGTGGCAGCGGGTGGGGGGTGAACACTGAAGCTTTCTTT. Translated, it gives CGSGWGVNTEAFF.

This chain links TRBV5-1 with TRBJ1-4; D is unresolved. From germline, CDR1 is SGHRS and CDR2 YFSETQ. The V and J ends lost 4 bases and 5 bases respectively, with 12 bases between them. The CDR3 totals 14 residues. CDR3 residues: CASSRSGQNEKLFF. The CDR3 region has the DNA TGCGCCAGCAGCCGAAGCGGTCAAAATGAAAAACTGTTTTTT.

V usage is TRBV4-1 and J usage is TRBJ2-1; TRBD2 agrees at 7 bases. J gave up 6 bases and V 0 bases, and 8 bases lay outside the gene matches. CDR3 length: 16 residues. Looked up from germline, CDR1 is MGHRA and CDR2 is YSYEKL. CDR3 protein: CASSQDLERDINEQFF. DNA for the CDR3: TGCGCCAGCAGCCAAGATCTTGAGCGGGATATCAATGAGCAGTTCTTC.

V and J are TRBV6-1 and TRBJ1-4, with TRBD1 matching over 7 bases. From germline, CDR1 is MNHNS and CDR2 SASEGT. The CDR3 runs 12 residues. With V trimmed by 11 bases and J by 8 bases, 8 bases remained unmatched. CDR3: CAVDRVGEKLFF. In DNA form, the CDR3 reads TGTGCCGTTGACAGGGTGGGGGAAAAACTGTTTTTT.